This T cell receptor (beta chain) was observed in a study of graft-versus-host responses after intestinal transplantation. A remark on this clone: The antigen is unknown.

Between the trimmed V and J ends, which lost 2 bases and 9 bases, there was a span of 11 bases. The CDR3 covers 13 residues. CDR1 is MNHEY and CDR2 is SVGAGI in the germline V gene. The data were produced by immunoSEQ multiplex PCR, yet TCRdb's version contains in-frame clones alone and is incomplete. The sample comprises more than 95,000 clones, more than 85% of which are singletons, and approximately 1% rests with the top ten. This clonotype was obtained from a human donor who received an intestinal transplant. The chain couples TRBV6-5 to TRBJ1-3; no reliable D call. Sequenced here: unstimulated CD4+ T cells sorted from spleen or lymph node cells, sampled before intestinal transplant. The CDR3 is CASSYGPRGTIYF. CDR3 nucleotide sequence: TGTGCCAGCAGTTACGGTCCCCGGGGCACCATATATTTT.